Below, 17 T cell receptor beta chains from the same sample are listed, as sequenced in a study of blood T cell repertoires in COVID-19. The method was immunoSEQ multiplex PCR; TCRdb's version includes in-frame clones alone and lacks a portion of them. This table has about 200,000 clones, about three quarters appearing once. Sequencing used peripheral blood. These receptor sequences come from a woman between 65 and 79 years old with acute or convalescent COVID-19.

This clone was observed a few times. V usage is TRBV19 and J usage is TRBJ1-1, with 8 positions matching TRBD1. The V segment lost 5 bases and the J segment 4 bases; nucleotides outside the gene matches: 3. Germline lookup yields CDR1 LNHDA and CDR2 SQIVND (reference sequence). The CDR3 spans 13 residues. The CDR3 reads CASSFDRGTEAFF. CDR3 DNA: TGTGCCAGTAGTTTCGACAGGGGCACTGAAGCTTTCTTT.

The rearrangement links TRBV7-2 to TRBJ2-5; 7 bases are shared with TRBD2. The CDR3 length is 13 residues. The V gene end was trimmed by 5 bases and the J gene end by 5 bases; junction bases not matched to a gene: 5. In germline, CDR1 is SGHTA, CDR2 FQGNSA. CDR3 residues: CASSGRLAETQYF. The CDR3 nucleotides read TGTGCCAGCAGCGGCCGACTAGCCGAGACCCAGTACTTC.

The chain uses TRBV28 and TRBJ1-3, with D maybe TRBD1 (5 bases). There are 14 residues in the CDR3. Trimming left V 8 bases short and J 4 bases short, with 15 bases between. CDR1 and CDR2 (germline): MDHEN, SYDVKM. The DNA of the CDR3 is TGTGCCAGCGAACCTACAGGAAGGGGAAACACCATATATTTT. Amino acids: CASEPTGRGNTIYF.

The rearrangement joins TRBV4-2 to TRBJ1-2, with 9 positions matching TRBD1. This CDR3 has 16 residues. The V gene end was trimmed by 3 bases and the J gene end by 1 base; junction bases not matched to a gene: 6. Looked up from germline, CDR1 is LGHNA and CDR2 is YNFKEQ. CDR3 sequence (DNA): TGTGCCAGCAGCCAGGTTACAGGGGGCAATAACTATGGCTACACCTTC. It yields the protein CASSQVTGGNNYGYTF.

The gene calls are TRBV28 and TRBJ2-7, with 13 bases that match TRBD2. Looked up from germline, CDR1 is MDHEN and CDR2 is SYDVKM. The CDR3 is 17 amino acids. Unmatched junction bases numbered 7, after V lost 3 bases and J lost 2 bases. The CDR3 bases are TGTGCCAGCAGTTTGCCGGGACTAGCGGGATCGACCTACGAGCAGTACTTC. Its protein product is CASSLPGLAGSTYEQYF.

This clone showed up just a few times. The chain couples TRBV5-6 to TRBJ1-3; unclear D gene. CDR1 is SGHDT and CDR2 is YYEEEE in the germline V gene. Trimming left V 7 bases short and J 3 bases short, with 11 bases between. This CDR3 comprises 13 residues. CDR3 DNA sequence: TGTGCCAGCGGCCCGGGAGATGGAAACACCATATATTTT. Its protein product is CASGPGDGNTIYF. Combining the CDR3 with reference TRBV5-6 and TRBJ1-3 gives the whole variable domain DAGVTQSPTHLIKTRGQQVTLRCSPKSGHDTVSWYQQALGQGPQFIFQYYEEEERQRGNFPDRFSGHQFPNYSSELNVNALLLGDSALYLCASGPGDGNTIYFGEGSWLTVV.

The CDR3 DNA is TGTGCCAGCAGTGGAGAAAACACTGAAGCTTTCTTT. This translates into CASSGENTEAFF. V gene TRBV2 combines with J gene TRBJ1-1; the D is unclear. The V end lost 4 bases, the J end lost 2 bases, and 5 bases lay between the germline ends. The CDR3 length is 12 residues. The germline V gene has CDR1 SNHLY and CDR2 FYNNEI.

DNA for the CDR3: TGTGCCAGCACCACGCGAGGGGGGGACAATGAGCAGTTCTTC. This sequence encodes CASTTRGGDNEQFF. The genes are TRBV2 and TRBJ2-1; a possible D gene is TRBD2 (7 bases). V lost 7 bases to trimming and J lost 5 bases, with 15 bases between them. Germline values: CDR1 SNHLY, CDR2 FYNNEI. The CDR3 consists of 14 residues.

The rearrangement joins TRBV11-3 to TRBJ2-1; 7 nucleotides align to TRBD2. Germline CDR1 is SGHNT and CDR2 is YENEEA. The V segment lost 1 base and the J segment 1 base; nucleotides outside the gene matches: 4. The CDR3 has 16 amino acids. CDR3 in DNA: TGTGCCAGCAGCTTAGGTACAGCGGGATCCTACAATGAGCAGTTCTTC. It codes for CASSLGTAGSYNEQFF. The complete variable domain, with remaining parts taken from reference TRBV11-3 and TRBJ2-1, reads EAGVVQSPRYKIIEKKQPVAFWCNPISGHNTLYWYLQNLGQGPELLIRYENEEAVDDSQLPKDRFSAERLKGVDSTLKIQPAELGDSAVYLCASSLGTAGSYNEQFFGPGTRLTVL.

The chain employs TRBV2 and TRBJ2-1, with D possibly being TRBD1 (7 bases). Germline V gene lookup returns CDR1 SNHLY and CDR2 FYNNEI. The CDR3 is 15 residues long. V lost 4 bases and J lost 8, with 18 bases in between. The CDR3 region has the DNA TGTGCCAGCAGTGTACAGGGAGGCAGGGGGGATGAGCAGTTCTTC. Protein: CASSVQGGRGDEQFF.

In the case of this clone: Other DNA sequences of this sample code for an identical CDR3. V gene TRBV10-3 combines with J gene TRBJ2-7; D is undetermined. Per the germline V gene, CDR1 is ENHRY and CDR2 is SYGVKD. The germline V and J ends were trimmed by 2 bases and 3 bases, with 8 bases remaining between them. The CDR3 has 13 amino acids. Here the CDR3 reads CAISEGGFYEQYF. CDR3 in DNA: TGTGCCATCAGTGAGGGCGGCTTCTACGAGCAGTACTTC.

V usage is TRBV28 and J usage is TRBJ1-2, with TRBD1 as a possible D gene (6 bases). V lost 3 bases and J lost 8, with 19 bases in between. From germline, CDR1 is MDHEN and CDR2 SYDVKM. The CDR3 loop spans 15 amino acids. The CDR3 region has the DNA TGTGCCAGCAGTTTCCGGGGGCAGGGGAGGGACGGCTACACCTTC. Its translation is CASSFRGQGRDGYTF.

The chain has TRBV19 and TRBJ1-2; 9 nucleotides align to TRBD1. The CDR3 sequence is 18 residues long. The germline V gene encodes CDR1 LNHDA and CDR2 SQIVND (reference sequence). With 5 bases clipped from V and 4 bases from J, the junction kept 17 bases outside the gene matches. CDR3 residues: CASSLSGTGLSSPYGYTF. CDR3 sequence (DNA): TGTGCCAGTAGTCTTTCCGGGACAGGGCTCTCGTCGCCCTATGGCTACACCTTC.

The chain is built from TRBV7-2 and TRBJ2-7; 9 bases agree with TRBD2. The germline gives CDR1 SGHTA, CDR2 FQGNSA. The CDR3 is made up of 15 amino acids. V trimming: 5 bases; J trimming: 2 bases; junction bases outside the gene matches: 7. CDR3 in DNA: TGTGCCAGCAGCCCCCGGACTAGCGTTGCCTACGAGCAGTACTTC. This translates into CASSPRTSVAYEQYF. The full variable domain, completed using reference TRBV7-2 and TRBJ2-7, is GAGVSQSPSNKVTEKGKDVELRCDPISGHTALYWYRQSLGQGLEFLIYFQGNSAPDKSGLPSDRFSAERTGGSVSTLTIQRTQQEDSAVYLCASSPRTSVAYEQYFGPGTRLTVT.

The DNA of the CDR3 is TGTGCCAGCAGTTTACGCCGGGGGGGGGATACTAGCACAGATACGCAGTATTTT. Encoded protein: CASSLRRGGDTSTDTQYF. The chain recombines TRBV27 with TRBJ2-3, with TRBD2 matching over 8 bases. Losses at the gene ends were 2 bases for V and 0 bases for J; bases not matched to a gene: 10. The CDR3 sequence is 18 residues long. Germline lookup yields CDR1 MNHEY and CDR2 SMNVEV (reference sequence).

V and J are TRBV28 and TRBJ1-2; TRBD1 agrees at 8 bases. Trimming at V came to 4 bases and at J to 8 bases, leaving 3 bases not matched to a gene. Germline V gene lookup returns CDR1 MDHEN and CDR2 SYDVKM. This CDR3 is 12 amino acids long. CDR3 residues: CASSSTGDGYTF. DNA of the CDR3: TGTGCCAGCAGTTCGACAGGGGACGGCTACACCTTC.

The DNA for the CDR3 is TGTGCCAGCAGTTCCGGGGGACAGCGTGAAGCTTTCTTT. Amino acids: CASSSGGQREAFF. V usage is TRBV28 and J usage is TRBJ1-1; 7 bases align to TRBD1. The CDR3 covers 13 residues. The ends lost 4 bases at V and 7 bases at J; junction bases unmatched: 6. The germline V gene has CDR1 MDHEN and CDR2 SYDVKM.